This TCR beta chain stems from a study of T cells after yellow fever vaccination. The CDR3 length is 11 residues. Germline assignment: CDR1 SQVTM and CDR2 ANQGSEA. The V gene lost 4 bases and the J gene lost 8 bases, with 9 bases spanning the gap. TCRdb re-called the 5' RACE reads with MiXCR, one entry per CDR3 protein. The data contain 500,000 to 650,000 distinct CDR3 sequences, about 13% of them singletons. This sequence was found in a man aged 25-40 years who received the YFV17D yellow fever vaccine. The source was PBMCs, collected on the day of the yellow fever booster vaccination. The chain recombines TRBV29-1 with TRBJ2-1; no reliable D call. The CDR3 loop is CSVGRSDEQFF. The CDR3 DNA sequence: TGCAGCGTTGGCCGGTCGGATGAGCAGTTCTTC.